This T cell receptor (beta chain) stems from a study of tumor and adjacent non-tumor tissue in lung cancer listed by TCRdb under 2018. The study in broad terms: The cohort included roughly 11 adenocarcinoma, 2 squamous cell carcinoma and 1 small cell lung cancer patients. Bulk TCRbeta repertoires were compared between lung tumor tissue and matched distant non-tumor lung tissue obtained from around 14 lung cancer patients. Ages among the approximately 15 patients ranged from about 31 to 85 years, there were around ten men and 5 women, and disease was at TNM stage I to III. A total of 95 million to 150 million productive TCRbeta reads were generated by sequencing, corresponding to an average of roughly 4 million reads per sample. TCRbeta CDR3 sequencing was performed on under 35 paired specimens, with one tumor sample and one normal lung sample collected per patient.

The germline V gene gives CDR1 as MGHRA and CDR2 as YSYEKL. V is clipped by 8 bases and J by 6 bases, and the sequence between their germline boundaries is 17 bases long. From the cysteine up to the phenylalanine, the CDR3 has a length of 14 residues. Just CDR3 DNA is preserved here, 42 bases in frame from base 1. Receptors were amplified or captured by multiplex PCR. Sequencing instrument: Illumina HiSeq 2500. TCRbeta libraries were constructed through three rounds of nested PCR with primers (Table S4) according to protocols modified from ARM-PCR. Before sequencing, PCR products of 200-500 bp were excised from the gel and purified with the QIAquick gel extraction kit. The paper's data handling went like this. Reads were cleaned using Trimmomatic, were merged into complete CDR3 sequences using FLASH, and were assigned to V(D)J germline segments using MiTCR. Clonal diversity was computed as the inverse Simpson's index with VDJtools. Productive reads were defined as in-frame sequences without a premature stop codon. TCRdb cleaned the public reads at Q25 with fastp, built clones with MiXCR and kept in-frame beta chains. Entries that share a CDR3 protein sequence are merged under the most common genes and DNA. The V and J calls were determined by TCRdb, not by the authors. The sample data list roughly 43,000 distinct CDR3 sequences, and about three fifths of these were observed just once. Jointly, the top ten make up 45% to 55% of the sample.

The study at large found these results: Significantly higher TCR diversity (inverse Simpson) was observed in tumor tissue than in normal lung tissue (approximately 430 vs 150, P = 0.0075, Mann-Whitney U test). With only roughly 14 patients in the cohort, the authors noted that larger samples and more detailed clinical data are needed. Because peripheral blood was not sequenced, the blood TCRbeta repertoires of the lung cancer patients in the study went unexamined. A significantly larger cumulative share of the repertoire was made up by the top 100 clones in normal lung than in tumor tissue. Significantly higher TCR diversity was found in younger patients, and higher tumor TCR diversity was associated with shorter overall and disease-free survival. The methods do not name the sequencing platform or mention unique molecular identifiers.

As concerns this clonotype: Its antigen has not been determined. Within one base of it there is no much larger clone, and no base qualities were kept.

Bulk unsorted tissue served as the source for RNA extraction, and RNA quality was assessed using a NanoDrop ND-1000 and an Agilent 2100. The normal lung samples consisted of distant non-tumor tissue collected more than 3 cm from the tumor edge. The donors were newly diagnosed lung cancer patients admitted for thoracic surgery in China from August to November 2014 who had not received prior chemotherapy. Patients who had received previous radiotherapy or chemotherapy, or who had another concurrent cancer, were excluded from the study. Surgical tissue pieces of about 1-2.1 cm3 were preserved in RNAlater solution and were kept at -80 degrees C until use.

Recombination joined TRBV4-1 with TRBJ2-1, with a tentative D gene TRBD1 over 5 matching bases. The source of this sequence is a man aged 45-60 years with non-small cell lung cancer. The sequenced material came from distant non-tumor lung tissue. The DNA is TGCGCCAGCCAACCGAGACAGCAGGCCAATGAGCAGTTCTTC. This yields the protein CASQPRQQANEQFF.